Below are 24 T cell receptor beta chains sequenced from a single sample in a study of a mutant IDH1 vaccine in newly diagnosed glioma. The method was immunoSEQ multiplex PCR; TCRdb's version includes in-frame clones alone and lacks a portion of them. The sample has about 69,000 clones, approximately 83% seen once. Specified time point: baseline, week 1 (first vaccination visit). Noted treatment: pre-vaccination baseline after standard-of-care therapy. This specimen consisted of PBMCs, obtained from a glioma patient treated with radiotherapy, temozolomide or both. These receptor sequences come from a man in his thirties or forties with glioma.

This clone was seen a few times. The chain carries TRBV6-4 and TRBJ2-3; 13 bases agree with TRBD2. V dropped 3 bases and J dropped 1; count of bases not matched to a gene: 1. Germline CDR1 MRHNA, CDR2 SNTAGT. The length of the CDR3 is 16 residues. CDR3 nucleotide sequence: TGTGCCAGCAGTGAGGGGACTAGCGGGGGCACAGATACGCAGTATTTT. It specifies CASSEGTSGGTDTQYF.

In its sample, this clone was seen once. The chain links TRBV7-9 to TRBJ2-7; D remains ambiguous. The CDR3 runs 13 residues. Germline CDR1 SEHNR, CDR2 FQNEAQ (reference sequence). Trimming left V 2 bases short and J 5 bases short, with 10 bases between. The CDR3 region is CASSLITYHEQYF. In DNA, the CDR3 is TGTGCCAGCAGCTTAATAACATACCACGAGCAGTACTTC. Complete variable domain (other parts from reference TRBV7-9 and TRBJ2-7): DTGVSQNPRHKITKRGQNVTFRCDPISEHNRLYWYRQTLGQGPEFLTYFQNEAQLEKSRLLSDRFSAERPKGSFSTLEIQRTEQGDSAMYLCASSLITYHEQYFGPGTRLTVT.

V gene TRBV29-1 combines with J gene TRBJ1-3; D unresolved. The germline V gene encodes CDR1 SQVTM and CDR2 ANQGSEA. V dropped 7 bases and J dropped 4 bases, with 20 bases sitting between them. The CDR3 consists of 15 residues. The CDR3 nucleotides are TGCAGCGCCGCTTTTGGGTGGGTCTCCGGAAACACCATATATTTT. Its translation: CSAAFGWVSGNTIYF.

CDR3: CASSEGQGNTEAFF. The DNA of the CDR3 is TGTGCCAGCAGTGAAGGACAGGGAAACACTGAAGCTTTCTTT. V and J are TRBV2 and TRBJ1-1, with TRBD1 matching over 7 bases. This CDR3 is 14 amino acids long. Per the germline V gene, CDR1 is SNHLY and CDR2 is FYNNEI. V lost 1 base, J lost 2 bases, and 1 base stayed unmatched.

The chain employs TRBV4-1 and TRBJ2-7, with TRBD2 identical over 7 bases. J lost 0 bases, V lost 4 bases, and 18 bases had no gene match. The CDR3 loop spans 19 amino acids. The germline V gene has CDR1 MGHRA and CDR2 YSYEKL. CDR3 nucleotides: TGCGCCAGCAGCCGACCCCTGTATCAAGCGGGGCAGATCTCCTACGAGCAGTACTTC. Protein: CASSRPLYQAGQISYEQYF.

The chain recombines TRBV18 with TRBJ1-5; 9 nucleotides line up with TRBD1. CDR1 KGHSH and CDR2 LQKENI come from the germline V gene. Unmatched junction bases numbered 2, after V lost 2 bases and J lost 0 bases. The length of the CDR3 is 16 residues. The CDR3 loop reads CASSPGQGNSNQPQHF. CDR3 in DNA: TGTGCCAGCTCACCAGGACAGGGGAATAGCAATCAGCCCCAGCATTTT.

The rearrangement links TRBV6-5 to TRBJ1-3; TRBD1 matches 8 bases. There are 15 residues in the CDR3. The J segment lost 3 bases and the V segment lost 6 bases, leaving 7 bases of the junction unmatched. Germline CDR1 and CDR2: MNHEY and SVGAGI. CDR3 in amino acids: CASSLGQGGGNTIYF. The CDR3 region has the DNA TGTGCCAGCAGCCTTGGACAGGGAGGTGGAAACACCATATATTTT.

The chain has TRBV6-5 and TRBJ2-7, with no clear D. Between the trimmed V and J ends, which lost 6 bases and 12 bases, there was a span of 18 bases. The V gene's germline CDR1 is MNHEY and CDR2 SVGAGI. CDR3 length equals 12 residues. CDR3 nucleotides: TGTGCCAGCAGGTCAAATCGATGGCTTTGGTACTTC. Translating it yields CASRSNRWLWYF.

The chain employs TRBV5-1 and TRBJ1-6, with D unclear. Trimming shortened V by 2 bases and J by 7 bases, and 7 bases separated the two germline ends. The germline V gene encodes CDR1 SGHRS and CDR2 YFSETQ. The CDR3 runs 13 residues. The CDR3, as DNA: TGCGCCAGCAGCTTAGAAGCGAATTCACCCCTCCACTTT. Its translation: CASSLEANSPLHF.

The rearrangement uses TRBV5-1 and TRBJ1-1; D uncertain. Germline CDR1 and CDR2: SGHRS and YFSETQ. Between the trimmed V and J ends, which lost 8 bases and 1 base, there was a span of 12 bases. The CDR3 has 13 residues. The DNA of the CDR3 is TGCGCCAGTTCCGGACGGGCGAACACTGAAGCTTTCTTT. It specifies CASSGRANTEAFF.

Only a few counts were recorded for this clone. V and J are TRBV6-4 and TRBJ1-1, with 7 positions matching TRBD1. V was pared by 2 bases and J by 3 bases, with 3 bases of the junction left unmatched. Germline V gene sequence: CDR1 MRHNA, CDR2 SNTAGT. This CDR3 comprises 14 residues. The CDR3 reads CASSDRGLHTEAFF. CDR3 sequence (DNA): TGTGCCAGCAGTGACAGGGGGCTCCACACTGAAGCTTTCTTT.

The rearrangement joins TRBV9 to TRBJ2-3; 14 nucleotides line up with TRBD2. Germline-derived CDR1 and CDR2 are SGDLS and YYNGEE. The CDR3 covers 18 residues. The trim removed 0 bases at V and 1 base at J, leaving 4 bases unmatched. The CDR3 DNA reads TGTGCCAGCAGCGTAGTGGGGACTAGCGGGGGCGGCACAGATACGCAGTATTTT. Encoded protein: CASSVVGTSGGGTDTQYF. Based on the CDR3 plus reference TRBV9 and TRBJ2-3, the full variable domain is DSGVTQTPKHLITATGQRVTLRCSPRSGDLSVYWYQQSLDQGLQFLIQYYNGEERAKGNILERFSAQQFPDLHSELNLSSLELGDSALYFCASSVVGTSGGGTDTQYFGPGTRLTVL.

This clone was observed a few times. The chain carries TRBV5-1 and TRBJ1-4; possibly TRBD1 for D (6 bases). The germline V gene has CDR1 SGHRS and CDR2 YFSETQ. The CDR3 has 15 residues. The V gene lost 2 bases and the J gene lost 4 bases, with 12 bases spanning the gap. In DNA, the CDR3 is TGCGCCAGCAGCTTCTGGGGGCAGGGTAATGAAAAACTGTTTTTT. This translates into CASSFWGQGNEKLFF.

The V call is TRBV10-3, the J call TRBJ1-1; unclear D gene. Trimming took off 2 bases at V and 1 base at J, with 11 bases between the two ends. CDR3 length: 15 residues. Germline CDR1 ENHRY, CDR2 SYGVKD. CDR3 DNA sequence: TGTGCCATCAGTGAGGCCCCGGCCCAGAACACTGAAGCTTTCTTT. Translating it yields CAISEAPAQNTEAFF.

This rearrangement joins TRBV7-6 to TRBJ2-1; the D gene is possibly TRBD1 (5 bases). The CDR3 has 15 residues. Trimming removed 5 bases at V and 6 bases at J, with 17 bases between. CDR1 is SGHVS, CDR2 FNYEAQ, per germline. The CDR3 DNA reads as TGTGCCAGCAGCGATGGGGTAGGGGCCTTCAATGAGCAGTTCTTC. Translating it yields CASSDGVGAFNEQFF.

J is TRBJ2-7 and V is TRBV28; D is unclear. Per germline, CDR1 MDHEN and CDR2 SYDVKM. With 6 bases removed from V and 5 bases from J, the gap between germline ends came to 20 bases. CDR3 size: 15 residues. The CDR3 nucleotides are TGTGCCAGCAGCCCCGGGTCGTCTTTCTTGGACGAGCAGTACTTC. It yields the protein CASSPGSSFLDEQYF.

V gene TRBV4-1 combines with J gene TRBJ1-5, with 11 positions matching TRBD1. The CDR3 is 18 residues long. Trimming cost V 6 bases and J 4 bases; bases outside gene matches: 14. Germline CDR1 is MGHRA and CDR2 is YSYEKL. The chain's CDR3 is CASSSGQGAVSGNQPQHF. The CDR3 nucleotides read TGCGCCAGCAGTAGCGGACAGGGGGCTGTTTCTGGGAATCAGCCCCAGCATTTT.

This clone was recorded once. The chain joins TRBV5-8 to TRBJ2-7; tentatively, D is TRBD2 (6 bases). Between the trimmed V and J ends, which lost 0 bases and 3 bases, there was a span of 10 bases. Germline V gene data show CDR1 as SGHTS and CDR2 as YDEGEE. This CDR3 has 14 residues. DNA of the CDR3: TGTGCCAGCAGCTTGGTACCGGGGGACTACGAGCAGTACTTC. The encoded protein is CASSLVPGDYEQYF.

The chain employs TRBV5-1 and TRBJ1-4, with 11 positions matching TRBD1. Trimming took 3 bases from V and 4 from J; bases not matched to a gene: 5. Germline CDR1 reads SGHRS; CDR2 reads YFSETQ. The CDR3 contains 16 residues. CDR3 loop: CASSSDRGRGNEKLFF. CDR3 bases: TGCGCCAGCAGCTCGGACAGGGGGCGGGGTAATGAAAAACTGTTTTTT.

V and J are TRBV5-1 and TRBJ1-5; D may be TRBD1 (6 bases). The CDR3 runs 16 residues. Trimming stripped 0 bases from V and 0 bases from J, with 10 bases between. Germline-derived CDR1 and CDR2 are SGHRS and YFSETQ. The CDR3 region is CASSLDPGVSNQPQHF. The CDR3 bases are TGCGCCAGCAGCTTGGACCCAGGGGTTAGCAATCAGCCCCAGCATTTT.

The CDR3 nucleotides read TGTGCCAGCAGTTACTCCGCTAGCGGGGCCTACGAGCAGTACTTC. Translating it yields CASSYSASGAYEQYF. The chain joins TRBV6-6 to TRBJ2-7; TRBD2 agrees at 9 bases. Losses at the gene ends were 0 bases for V and 2 bases for J; bases not matched to a gene: 2. The CDR3 has 15 amino acids. Germline values: CDR1 MNHNY, CDR2 SVGAGI (reference sequence).

The chain has TRBV5-6 and TRBJ2-7, with TRBD1 matching 9 bases. The CDR3 is made up of 15 amino acids. V was clipped by 3 bases and J by 3 bases; unmatched bases: 7. Germline V gene sequence: CDR1 SGHDT, CDR2 YYEEEE. The CDR3: CASSSPGQGSYEQYF. The CDR3 DNA sequence: TGTGCCAGCAGCTCGCCCGGACAGGGGAGCTACGAGCAGTACTTC.

V is TRBV30 and J is TRBJ1-6; D is perhaps TRBD1 (5 bases). Germline V lookup: CDR1 GTSNPN, CDR2 SVGIG (reference sequence). V lost 1 base, J lost 4 bases, and 8 bases lay in between. This CDR3 spans 14 amino acids. CDR3 sequence reads: CAWSAGRYNSPLHF. CDR3 nucleotide sequence: TGTGCCTGGAGTGCGGGACGGTATAATTCACCCCTCCACTTT. The full variable domain, its missing parts supplied by reference TRBV30 and TRBJ1-6, is SQTIHQWPATLVQPVGSPLSLECTVEGTSNPNLYWYRQAAGRGLQLLFYSVGIGQISSEVPQNLSASRPQDRQFILSSKKLLLSDSGFYLCAWSAGRYNSPLHFGNGTRLTVT.

The chain uses TRBV27 and TRBJ2-5, with D hard to call. With 6 bases removed from V and 9 bases from J, the gap between germline ends came to 11 bases. Germline CDR1 and CDR2: MNHEY and SMNVEV (reference sequence). The CDR3 is made up of 11 amino acids. The CDR3 nucleotides are TGTGCCAGCAGAGCCCGAGGCCCCCAGTACTTC. As protein: CASRARGPQYF.